Shown below are 5 T cell receptor beta chains from a single sample sequenced in a study of T cells after yellow fever vaccination. TCRdb called the 5' RACE reads again in MiXCR, with one record for every CDR3 protein. The repertoire consists of over 300,000 distinct CDR3 sequences, with around 6.8% occurring once and the leading ten covering 15% to 20%. Sequencing was performed on PBMCs, taken about 49 days after the first yellow fever vaccination. These receptors were taken from a young man who received the YFV17D yellow fever vaccine.

This clonotype was found many times. The chain links TRBV15 to TRBJ2-3; 9 positions match TRBD2. V lost 5 bases, J lost 0 bases, and 3 bases stayed unmatched. Germline CDR1 and CDR2: LNHNV and YYDKDF (reference sequence). CDR3 length equals 15 residues. The CDR3 DNA reads as TGTGCCACCAGCGGAGGACTAGCGAGCACAGATACGCAGTATTTT. Protein product: CATSGGLASTDTQYF. The full variable domain, rest sourced from reference TRBV15 and TRBJ2-3, is DAMVIQNPRYQVTQFGKPVTLSCSQTLNHNVMYWYQQKSSQAPKLLFHYYDKDFNNEADTPDNFQSRRPNTSFCFLDIRSPGLGDTAMYLCATSGGLASTDTQYFGPGTRLTVL.

CDR3 in DNA: TGTGCCACACTAGCGGGGCGCACAGATACGCAGTATTTT. Its protein product is CATLAGRTDTQYF. The chain combines TRBV10-3 with TRBJ2-3; TRBD2 agrees at 10 bases. Per the germline V gene, CDR1 is ENHRY and CDR2 is SYGVKD. The CDR3 loop spans 13 amino acids. V dropped 10 bases and J dropped 1; count of bases not matched to a gene: 2.

This clonotype showed up just a few times. V is TRBV4-3 and J is TRBJ2-1; no firm D call. Per the germline V gene, CDR1 is LGHNA and CDR2 is YSLEER. The CDR3 spans 15 residues. With 0 bases removed from V and 7 bases from J, the gap between germline ends came to 13 bases. CDR3: CASSQEGWAGNEQFF. The CDR3 region has the DNA TGCGCCAGCAGCCAAGAAGGGTGGGCAGGAAATGAGCAGTTCTTC.

The chain links TRBV7-9 to TRBJ2-1; 8 bases match TRBD2. The CDR3 is 15 residues long. Germline V lookup: CDR1 SEHNR, CDR2 FQNEAQ (reference sequence). V was pared by 5 bases and J by 7 bases, with 10 bases of the junction left unmatched. Here the CDR3 DNA reads TGTGCCAGCAGCCCCTCCGCGGGGGGATGGAATGAGCAGTTCTTC. Translating gives CASSPSAGGWNEQFF.

This clonotype was detected ten times or more. V and J are TRBV7-9 and TRBJ1-2, with TRBD1 identical over 9 bases. Losses at the gene ends were 4 bases for V and 4 bases for J; bases not matched to a gene: 4. The CDR3 runs 14 residues. Per the germline V gene, CDR1 is SEHNR and CDR2 is FQNEAQ (reference sequence). The CDR3 reads CASSSGTGPYGYTF. CDR3 bases: TGTGCCAGCAGCTCCGGGACAGGGCCCTATGGCTACACCTTC.